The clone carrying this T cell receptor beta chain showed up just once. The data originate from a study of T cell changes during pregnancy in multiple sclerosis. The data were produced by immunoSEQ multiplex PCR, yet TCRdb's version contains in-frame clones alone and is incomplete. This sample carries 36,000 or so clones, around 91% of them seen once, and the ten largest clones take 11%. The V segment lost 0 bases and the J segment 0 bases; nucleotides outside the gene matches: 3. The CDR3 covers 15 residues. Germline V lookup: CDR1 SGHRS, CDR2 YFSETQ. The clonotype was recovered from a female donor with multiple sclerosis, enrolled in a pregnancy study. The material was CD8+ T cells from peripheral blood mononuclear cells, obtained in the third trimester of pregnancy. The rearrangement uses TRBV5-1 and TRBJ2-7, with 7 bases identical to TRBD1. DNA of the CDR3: TGCGCCAGCAGCTTGGAGGACAGGAGCTCCTACGAGCAGTACTTC. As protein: CASSLEDRSSYEQYF.